This TCR beta chain appears in the sequencing data of a study of blood T cell repertoires in COVID-19. Looking at the study overall: Cohort 3 recovery required two negative PCRs, clearance, or symptom resolution.

The germline V gene has CDR1 SGHRS and CDR2 YFSETQ. The V end lost 3 bases, the J end lost 1 base, and 10 bases lay between the germline ends. The CDR3 extends over 15 amino acids. Each participant's cohort was designated according to participant-reported clinical history. Repertoires were generated with immunoSEQ multiplex PCR, while TCRdb's copy carries only in-frame clones and drops some. The data show 300,000 to 450,000 clones, around 87% seen once. The J gene is TRBJ2-2, the V gene TRBV5-1; D possibly corresponds to TRBD1 (6 bases). Material: PBMCs or T cells enriched from blood (not recorded which). This receptor was taken from a middle-aged man in a cohort exposed to, infected with or recovered from COVID-19 (not recorded which). DNA of the CDR3: TGCGCCAGCAGCTCGGGACACCAGAACACCGGGGAGCTGTTTTTT. It translates to CASSSGHQNTGELFF.